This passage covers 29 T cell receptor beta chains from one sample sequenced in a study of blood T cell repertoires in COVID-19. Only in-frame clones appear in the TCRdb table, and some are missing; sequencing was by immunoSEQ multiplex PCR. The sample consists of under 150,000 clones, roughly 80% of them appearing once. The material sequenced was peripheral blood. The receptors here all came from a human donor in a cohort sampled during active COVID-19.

The CDR3 spells CATSESGTASYEQYF. The CDR3 DNA sequence: TGTGCCACCAGTGAGTCCGGGACAGCCTCCTACGAGCAGTACTTC. This chain uses TRBV24-1 with TRBJ2-7, with TRBD1 matching 7 bases. CDR1 and CDR2 (germline): KGHDR, SFDVKD. The CDR3 has 15 amino acids. With V trimmed by 4 bases and J by 0 bases, 5 bases remained unmatched.

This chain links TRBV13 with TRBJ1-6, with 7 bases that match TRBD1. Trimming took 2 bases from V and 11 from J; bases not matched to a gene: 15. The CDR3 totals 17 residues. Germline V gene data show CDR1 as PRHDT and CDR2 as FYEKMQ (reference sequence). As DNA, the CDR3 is TGTGCCAGCAGCTTACCGCCCGCCTTGACAGGGCTGGCACCCCTCCACTTT. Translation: CASSLPPALTGLAPLHF. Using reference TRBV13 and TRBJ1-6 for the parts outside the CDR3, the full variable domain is AAGVIQSPRHLIKEKRETATLKCYPIPRHDTVYWYQQGPGQDPQFLISFYEKMQSDKGSIPDRFSAQQFSDYHSELNMSSLELGDSALYFCASSLPPALTGLAPLHFGNGTRLTVT.

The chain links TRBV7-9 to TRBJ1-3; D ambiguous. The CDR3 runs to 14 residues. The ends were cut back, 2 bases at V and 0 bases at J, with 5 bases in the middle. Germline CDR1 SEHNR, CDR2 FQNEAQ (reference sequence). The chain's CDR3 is CASSLWLSGNTIYF. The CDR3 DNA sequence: TGTGCCAGCAGCTTATGGCTCTCTGGAAACACCATATATTTT.

The CDR3 DNA reads as TGTGCCAGCAGCTTGTACAGGGGGAATAGCAATCAGCCCCAGCATTTT. This gives the protein CASSLYRGNSNQPQHF. The gene calls are TRBV7-2 and TRBJ1-5; 8 nucleotides line up with TRBD1. V shed 3 bases and J 0 bases; nucleotides not matched to a gene: 4. The germline gives CDR1 SGHTA, CDR2 FQGNSA. There are 16 residues in the CDR3.

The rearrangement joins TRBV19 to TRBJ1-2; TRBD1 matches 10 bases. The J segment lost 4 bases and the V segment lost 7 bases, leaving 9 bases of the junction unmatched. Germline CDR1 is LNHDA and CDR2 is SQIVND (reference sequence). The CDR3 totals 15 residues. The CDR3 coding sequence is TGTGCCAGTACCCCCGGGACAGGGGCCTTCTATGGCTACACCTTC. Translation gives CASTPGTGAFYGYTF.

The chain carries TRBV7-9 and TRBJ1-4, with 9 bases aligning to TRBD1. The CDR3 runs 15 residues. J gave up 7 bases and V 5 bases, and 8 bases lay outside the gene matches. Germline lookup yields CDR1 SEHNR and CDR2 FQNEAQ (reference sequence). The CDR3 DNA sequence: TGTGCCAGCAGCCCCGGCGGGGACAGGGCTGAAAAACTGTTTTTT. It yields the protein CASSPGGDRAEKLFF.

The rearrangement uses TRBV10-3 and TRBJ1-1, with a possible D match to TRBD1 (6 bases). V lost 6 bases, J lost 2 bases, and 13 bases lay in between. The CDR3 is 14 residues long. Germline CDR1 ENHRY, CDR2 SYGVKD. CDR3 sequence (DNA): TGTGCCATCAGCCAAGGGGGTGCTAACACTGAAGCTTTCTTT. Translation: CAISQGGANTEAFF.

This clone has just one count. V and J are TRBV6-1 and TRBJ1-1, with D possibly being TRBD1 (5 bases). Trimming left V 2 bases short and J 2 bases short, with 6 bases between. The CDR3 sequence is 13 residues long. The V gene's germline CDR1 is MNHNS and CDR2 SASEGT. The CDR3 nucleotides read TGTGCCAGCAGTGAAAGGGGAAACACTGAAGCTTTCTTT. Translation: CASSERGNTEAFF.

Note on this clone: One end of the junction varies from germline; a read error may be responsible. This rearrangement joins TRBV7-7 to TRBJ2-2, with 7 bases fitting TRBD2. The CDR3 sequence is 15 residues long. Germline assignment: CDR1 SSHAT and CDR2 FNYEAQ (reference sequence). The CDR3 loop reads CASSPAGLNTGELFF. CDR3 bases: TGTGCTAGCAGCCCAGCGGGACTAAACACCGGGGAGCTGTTTTTT.

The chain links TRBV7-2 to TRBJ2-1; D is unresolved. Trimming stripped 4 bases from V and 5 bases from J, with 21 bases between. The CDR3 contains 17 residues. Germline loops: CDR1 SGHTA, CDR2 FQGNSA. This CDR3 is CASSSYLVPRSNNEQFF. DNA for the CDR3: TGTGCCAGCAGCTCATACCTCGTCCCCCGGAGTAACAATGAGCAGTTCTTC. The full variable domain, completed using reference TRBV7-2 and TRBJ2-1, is GAGVSQSPSNKVTEKGKDVELRCDPISGHTALYWYRQSLGQGLEFLIYFQGNSAPDKSGLPSDRFSAERTGGSVSTLTIQRTQQEDSAVYLCASSSYLVPRSNNEQFFGPGTRLTVL.

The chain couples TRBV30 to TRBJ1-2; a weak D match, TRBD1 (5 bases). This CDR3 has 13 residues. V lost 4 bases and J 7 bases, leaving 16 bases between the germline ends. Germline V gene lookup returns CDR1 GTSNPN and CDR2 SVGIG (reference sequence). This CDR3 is CAWTRGAAGGYTF. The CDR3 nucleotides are TGTGCCTGGACCCGCGGGGCCGCTGGTGGCTACACCTTC.

CDR3 sequence (DNA): TGTGCCAGTAGTATTGGGGCAGGGGAGAACACTGAAGCTTTCTTT. Translated: CASSIGAGENTEAFF. The V gene is TRBV19, the J gene TRBJ1-1; TRBD1 is a possible D gene (6 bases). Germline loops: CDR1 LNHDA, CDR2 SQIVND (reference sequence). The V end lost 3 bases, the J end lost 1 base, and 12 bases lay between the germline ends. This CDR3 region has 15 residues.

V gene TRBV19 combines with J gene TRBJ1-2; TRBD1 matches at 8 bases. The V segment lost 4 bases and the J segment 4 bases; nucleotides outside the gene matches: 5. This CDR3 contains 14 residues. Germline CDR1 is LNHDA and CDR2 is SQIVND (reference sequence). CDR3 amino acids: CASSTGQGTYGYTF. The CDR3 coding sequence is TGTGCCAGTAGTACAGGACAGGGAACCTATGGCTACACCTTC.

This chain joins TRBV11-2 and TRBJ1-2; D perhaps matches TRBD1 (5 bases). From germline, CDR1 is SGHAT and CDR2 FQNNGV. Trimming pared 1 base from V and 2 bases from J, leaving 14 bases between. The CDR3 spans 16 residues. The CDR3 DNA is TGTGCCAGCAGCTTAGGGGTCCCAGGGAGGAACTATGGCTACACCTTC. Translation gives CASSLGVPGRNYGYTF.

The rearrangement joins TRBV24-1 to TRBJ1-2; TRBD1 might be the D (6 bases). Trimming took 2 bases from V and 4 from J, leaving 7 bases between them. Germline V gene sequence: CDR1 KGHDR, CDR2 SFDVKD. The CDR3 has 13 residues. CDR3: CATSDSRGYGYTF. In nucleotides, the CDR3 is TGTGCCACCAGTGATTCCAGGGGCTATGGCTACACCTTC.

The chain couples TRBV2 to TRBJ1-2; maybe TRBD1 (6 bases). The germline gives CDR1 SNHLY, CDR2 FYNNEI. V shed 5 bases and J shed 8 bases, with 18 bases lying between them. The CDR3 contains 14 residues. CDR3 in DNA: TGTGCCAGCAGTTCGACAGGCGCGATAGGGGGCTACACCTTC. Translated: CASSSTGAIGGYTF.

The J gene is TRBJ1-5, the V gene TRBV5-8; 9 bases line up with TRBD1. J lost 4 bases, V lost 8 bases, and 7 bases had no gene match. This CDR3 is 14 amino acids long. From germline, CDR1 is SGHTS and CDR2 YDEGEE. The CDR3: CASIPGQGNQPQHF. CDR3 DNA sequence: TGTGCCAGTATTCCGGGACAGGGAAATCAGCCCCAGCATTTT.

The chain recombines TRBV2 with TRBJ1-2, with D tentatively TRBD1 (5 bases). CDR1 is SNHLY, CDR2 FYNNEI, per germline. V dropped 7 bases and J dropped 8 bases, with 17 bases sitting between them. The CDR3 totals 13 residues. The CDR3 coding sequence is TGTGCCAGCACCGGGGACTTCATCGGGGGCTACACCTTC. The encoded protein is CASTGDFIGGYTF.

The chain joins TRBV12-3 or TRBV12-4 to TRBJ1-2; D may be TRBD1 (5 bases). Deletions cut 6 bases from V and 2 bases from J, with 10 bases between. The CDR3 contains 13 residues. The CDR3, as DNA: TGTGCCAGCAGAACGACAGCCAACTATGGCTACACCTTC. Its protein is CASRTTANYGYTF.

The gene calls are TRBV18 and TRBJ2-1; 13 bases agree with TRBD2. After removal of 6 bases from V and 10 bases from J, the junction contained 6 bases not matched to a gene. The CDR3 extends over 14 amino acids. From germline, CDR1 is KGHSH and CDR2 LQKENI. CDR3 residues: CASSTSGGAREQFF. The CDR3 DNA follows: TGTGCCAGCTCTACTAGCGGGGGGGCAAGAGAGCAGTTCTTC.

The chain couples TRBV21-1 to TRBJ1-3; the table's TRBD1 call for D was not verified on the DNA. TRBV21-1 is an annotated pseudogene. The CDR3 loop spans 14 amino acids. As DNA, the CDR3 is TGTGCCAGCAGCGAAACTGGGGGCGAGCACACCATATATTTT. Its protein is CASSETGGEHTIYF.

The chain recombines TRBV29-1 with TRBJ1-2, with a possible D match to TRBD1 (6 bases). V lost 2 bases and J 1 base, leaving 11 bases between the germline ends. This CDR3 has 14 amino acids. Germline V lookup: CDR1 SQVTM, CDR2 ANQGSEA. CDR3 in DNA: TGCAGCGTTGAACCACAGGGTGTTAACTATGGCTACACCTTC. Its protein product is CSVEPQGVNYGYTF.

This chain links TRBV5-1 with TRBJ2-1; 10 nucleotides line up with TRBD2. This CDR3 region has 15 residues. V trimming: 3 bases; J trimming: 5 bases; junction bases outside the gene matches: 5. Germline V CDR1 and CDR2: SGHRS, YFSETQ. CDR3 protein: CASSSLAGGHNEQFF. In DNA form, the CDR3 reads TGCGCCAGCAGCTCATTAGCGGGGGGCCACAATGAGCAGTTCTTC.

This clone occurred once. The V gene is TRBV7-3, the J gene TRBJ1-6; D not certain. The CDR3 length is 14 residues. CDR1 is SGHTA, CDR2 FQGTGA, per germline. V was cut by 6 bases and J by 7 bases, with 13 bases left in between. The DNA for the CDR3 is TGTGCCAGCAGTAAAGGGAGTGAGAATTCACCCCTCCACTTT. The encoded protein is CASSKGSENSPLHF.

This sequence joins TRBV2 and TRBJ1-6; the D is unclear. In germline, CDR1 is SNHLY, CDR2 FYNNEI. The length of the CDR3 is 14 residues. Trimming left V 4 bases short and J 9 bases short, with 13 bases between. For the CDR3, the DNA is TGTGCCAGCAGTGGGCTAGGAGCTGGTTCACCCCTCCACTTT. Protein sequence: CASSGLGAGSPLHF.

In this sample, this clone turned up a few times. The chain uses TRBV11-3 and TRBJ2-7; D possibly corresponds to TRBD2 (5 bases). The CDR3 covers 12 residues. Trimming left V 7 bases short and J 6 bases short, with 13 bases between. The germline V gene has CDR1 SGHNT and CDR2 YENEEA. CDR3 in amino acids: CASTSRGFEQYF. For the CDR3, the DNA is TGTGCCAGCACCTCGAGAGGGTTCGAGCAGTACTTC.

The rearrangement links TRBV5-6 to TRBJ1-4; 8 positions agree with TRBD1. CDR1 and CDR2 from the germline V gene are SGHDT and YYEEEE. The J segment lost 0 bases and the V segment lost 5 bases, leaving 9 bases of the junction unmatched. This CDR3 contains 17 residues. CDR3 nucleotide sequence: TGTGCCAGCAGTCTTTACAGGGGGATTTCAACTAATGAAAAACTGTTTTTT. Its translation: CASSLYRGISTNEKLFF.

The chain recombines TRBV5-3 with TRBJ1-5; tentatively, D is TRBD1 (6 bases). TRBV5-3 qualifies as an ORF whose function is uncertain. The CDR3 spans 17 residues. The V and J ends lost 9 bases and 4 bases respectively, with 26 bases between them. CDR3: CAILGRRGNCPNQPQHF. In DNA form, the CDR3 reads TGTGCCATCCTCGGACGTAGGGGGAACTGTCCGAATCAGCCCCAGCATTTT.

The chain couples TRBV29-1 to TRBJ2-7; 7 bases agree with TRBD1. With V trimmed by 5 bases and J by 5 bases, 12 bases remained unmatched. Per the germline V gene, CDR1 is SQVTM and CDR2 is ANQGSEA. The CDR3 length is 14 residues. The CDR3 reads CSVSYYATGDEQYF. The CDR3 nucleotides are TGCAGCGTTTCCTACTATGCTACAGGGGACGAGCAGTACTTC.